This TCR beta chain appears in the sequencing data of a study of blood T cell repertoires in COVID-19. Study at large: The United States, Italy and Spain provided the acute and convalescent COVID-19 samples. The analysed material was cDNA or gDNA that came from T cells, B-cell-depleted T cells, or PBMCs.

Germline CDR1 and CDR2: SGHVS and FQNEAQ. This CDR3 is 13 amino acids long. V dropped 5 bases and J dropped 4 bases, with 9 bases sitting between them. Under the authors' procedure: Cell counts per sample came from amplifying reference gene primers. Produced via immunoSEQ multiplex PCR; TCRdb's table is partial and in-frame only. D and trimming come from the DNA, and the V and J calls and clone size come from that table. This table holds approximately 120,000 clones, 75% to 85% found once. The sequencing sample was made of peripheral blood. This receptor was taken from a man between 40 and 49 years old with active or convalescent COVID-19. V and J are TRBV7-8 and TRBJ2-1; D is perhaps TRBD2 (6 bases). CDR3 sequence: CASSAGIYNEQFF. For the CDR3, the DNA is TGTGCCAGCAGCGCGGGGATTTACAATGAGCAGTTCTTC.